One and the same sample provided the 25 T cell receptor beta chains below, sequenced in a study of CD8+ T cells in alopecia areata. Treatment denoted: oral pan-JAK inhibitor, 5-10 mg twice daily. Extraction of RNA preceded its reverse transcription into cDNA, which served as the sequencing template. TCRdb's copy holds only in-frame clones and misses some; the assay was immunoSEQ multiplex PCR. This sample has about 76,000 clones, with around 66% found just once. Specimen: CD8+ T cells sorted from blood, collected at week 24, from a patient treated with tofacitinib. The source of these receptors is a human donor with alopecia areata.

V usage is TRBV14 and J usage is TRBJ1-1; TRBD1 matches at 7 bases. With V trimmed by 2 bases and J by 5 bases, 5 bases remained unmatched. The germline V gene encodes CDR1 SGHDN and CDR2 FVKESK. The CDR3 sequence is 14 residues long. The CDR3 here is CASSQQAGGTEAFF. In DNA, the CDR3 is TGTGCCAGCAGCCAACAAGCAGGGGGGACTGAAGCTTTCTTT.

V gene TRBV5-5 combines with J gene TRBJ1-5, with D hard to call. The V and J ends lost 2 bases and 0 bases respectively, with 6 bases between them. The CDR3 spans 14 residues. CDR1 SGHKS and CDR2 YYEKEE come from the germline V gene (reference sequence). This chain's CDR3 is CASSLGYSNQPQHF. The CDR3 DNA follows: TGTGCCAGCAGCTTAGGCTATAGCAATCAGCCCCAGCATTTT. Full variable domain (remainder filled in from reference TRBV5-5 and TRBJ1-5): DAGVTQSPTHLIKTRGQQVTLRCSPISGHKSVSWYQQVLGQGPQFIFQYYEKEERGRGNFPDRFSARQFPNYSSELNVNALLLGDSALYLCASSLGYSNQPQHFGDGTRLSIL.

This clone was seen only a few times. The chain links TRBV30 to TRBJ2-1; 7 bases map to TRBD2. The V segment lost 3 bases and the J segment 0 bases; nucleotides outside the gene matches: 5. The V gene's germline CDR1 is GTSNPN and CDR2 SVGIG (reference sequence). CDR3 length: 15 amino acids. The CDR3 loop is CAWREAGSSYNEQFF. The CDR3 bases are TGTGCCTGGAGGGAAGCGGGGAGCTCCTACAATGAGCAGTTCTTC.

V usage is TRBV10-3 and J usage is TRBJ1-1, with 12 nucleotides matching TRBD1. The V gene end was trimmed by 6 bases and the J gene end by 0 bases; junction bases not matched to a gene: 5. The CDR3 length is 16 residues. Looked up from germline, CDR1 is ENHRY and CDR2 is SYGVKD. The CDR3 here is CAISPGQGALNTEAFF. For the CDR3, the DNA is TGTGCCATCAGCCCGGGACAGGGGGCTTTGAACACTGAAGCTTTCTTT.

V gene TRBV23-1 combines with J gene TRBJ1-1; D unclear. TRBV23-1 is designated an ORF whose function remains uncertain. Trimming shortened V by 0 bases and J by 0 bases, and 11 bases separated the two germline ends. The length of the CDR3 is 16 residues. CDR3 sequence reads: CASSQSNPFLNTEAFF. Here the CDR3 DNA reads TGCGCCAGCAGTCAATCGAATCCGTTTTTGAACACTGAAGCTTTCTTT.

The V and J genes are TRBV5-4 and TRBJ2-7; 8 positions match TRBD1. The CDR3 covers 13 residues. V dropped 5 bases and J dropped 7; count of bases not matched to a gene: 8. Germline CDR1 and CDR2: SGHNT and YYREEE (reference sequence). The CDR3 DNA is TGTGCCAGCAGGTGGCAGGGGGCTGGGGAGCAGTACTTC. This translates into CASRWQGAGEQYF. The variable domain in full, completed from reference TRBV5-4 and TRBJ2-7, reads ETGVTQSPTHLIKTRGQQVTLRCSSQSGHNTVSWYQQALGQGPQFIFQYYREEENGRGNFPPRFSGLQFPNYSSELNVNALELDDSALYLCASRWQGAGEQYFGPGTRLTVT.

V usage is TRBV30 and J usage is TRBJ1-5, with 9 nucleotides matching TRBD1. There are 14 residues in the CDR3. With 2 bases clipped from V and 4 bases from J, the junction kept 3 bases outside the gene matches. From germline, CDR1 is GTSNPN and CDR2 SVGIG (reference sequence). The CDR3 coding sequence is TGTGCCTGGAGTCTTGGGACAGGGAATCAGCCCCAGCATTTT. Its translation is CAWSLGTGNQPQHF.

As concerns this clone: One end of the junction fails to match germline, which may point to a read error. The chain is built from TRBV4-1 and TRBJ1-2, with unresolved D. CDR3 length: 15 residues. Germline loops: CDR1 MGHRA, CDR2 YSYEKL. The DNA for the CDR3 is TGCACCAGCAGCCTCACCCCGGGTGGGGAGGGTGGCTACACCTTC. Protein sequence: CTSSLTPGGEGGYTF.

The V gene is TRBV30, the J gene TRBJ2-7; 9 nucleotides align to TRBD2. V lost 0 bases to trimming and J lost 1 base; unmatched junction nucleotides: 1. Germline CDR1 and CDR2: GTSNPN and SVGIG (reference sequence). There are 14 residues in the CDR3. The CDR3 spells CAWSVAGGSYEQYF. The CDR3 DNA reads TGTGCCTGGAGTGTAGCGGGAGGATCCTACGAGCAGTACTTC.

V and J are TRBV4-1 and TRBJ2-7, with 9 bases that match TRBD1. This CDR3 contains 14 residues. The germline CDR1 and CDR2 sequences are MGHRA and YSYEKL. V was clipped by 4 bases and J by 1 base; unmatched bases: 2. The CDR3 protein is CASSRGQGSYEQYF. In nucleotides, the CDR3 is TGCGCCAGCAGCCGCGGACAGGGGTCCTACGAGCAGTACTTC.

The chain couples TRBV4-2 to TRBJ1-5, with a tentative D call TRBD1 (6 bases). Per germline, CDR1 LGHNA and CDR2 YNFKEQ. This CDR3 is 16 amino acids long. Trimming took 0 bases from V and 6 from J, leaving 15 bases between them. The CDR3 here is CASSQEDPQGGQPQHF. Written as DNA, the CDR3 is TGTGCCAGCAGCCAAGAGGACCCTCAAGGGGGTCAGCCCCAGCATTTT.

This chain connects TRBV5-1 to TRBJ2-1; 10 nucleotides align to TRBD2. The germline CDR1 and CDR2 sequences are SGHRS and YFSETQ. The length of the CDR3 is 14 residues. Trimming took 4 bases from V and 7 from J; bases not matched to a gene: 5. CDR3 sequence reads: CASSGSGGPNEQFF. CDR3 coding DNA: TGCGCCAGCAGCGGTAGCGGGGGGCCAAATGAGCAGTTCTTC.

The V and J genes are TRBV4-3 and TRBJ1-1; TRBD1 agrees at 7 bases. V was pared by 1 base and J by 7 bases, with 15 bases of the junction left unmatched. The CDR3 contains 17 residues. The V gene's germline CDR1 is LGHNA and CDR2 YSLEER. The CDR3, as DNA: TGCGCCAGCAGCCAAGGCCATGAGTTGGGGACAGCCGGTGAAGCTTTCTTT. It encodes CASSQGHELGTAGEAFF.

The chain uses TRBV28 and TRBJ1-5; possibly TRBD1 for D (5 bases). The CDR3 length is 12 residues. The germline gives CDR1 MDHEN, CDR2 SYDVKM. Between the trimmed V and J ends, which lost 6 bases and 6 bases, there was a span of 9 bases. CDR3 residues: CASSSGGQPQHF. In DNA form, the CDR3 reads TGTGCCAGCAGCTCGGGGGGTCAGCCCCAGCATTTT.

CDR3 sequence reads: CASSSQKTSGRTDTQYF. The CDR3 region has the DNA TGTGCCAGCAGCTCACAAAAGACTAGCGGGAGGACAGATACGCAGTATTTT. V is TRBV5-4 and J is TRBJ2-3; 13 bases map to TRBD2. In germline, CDR1 is SGHNT, CDR2 YYREEE (reference sequence). This CDR3 comprises 17 residues. The trim removed 3 bases at V and 3 bases at J, leaving 7 bases unmatched.

This chain connects TRBV18 to TRBJ1-1; TRBD1 matches at 11 bases. V was clipped by 3 bases and J by 4 bases; unmatched bases: 4. The CDR3 sequence is 15 residues long. Germline CDR1 is KGHSH and CDR2 is LQKENI. The CDR3 protein is CASSPSGQGGTEAFF. In DNA form, the CDR3 reads TGTGCCAGCTCACCCTCGGGACAGGGGGGCACTGAAGCTTTCTTT.

The chain is built from TRBV10-3 and TRBJ1-1; possible D gene TRBD1, 5 bases. With 0 bases removed from V and 2 bases from J, the gap between germline ends came to 10 bases. There are 15 residues in the CDR3. CDR1 ENHRY and CDR2 SYGVKD come from the germline V gene. CDR3: CAISESIGTNTEAFF. In nucleotides, the CDR3 is TGTGCCATCAGTGAGTCGATAGGGACCAACACTGAAGCTTTCTTT.

This rearrangement joins TRBV2 to TRBJ2-1; 7 bases align to TRBD2. Trimming at V came to 7 bases and at J to 0 bases, leaving 18 bases not matched to a gene. The V gene's germline CDR1 is SNHLY and CDR2 FYNNEI. This CDR3 region has 19 residues. The CDR3 sequence: CASIPWVDGGKSSYNEQFF. As DNA, the CDR3 is TGTGCCAGCATCCCCTGGGTAGACGGGGGGAAGAGCTCCTACAATGAGCAGTTCTTC.

The chain links TRBV5-1 to TRBJ2-2; tentatively, D is TRBD1 (6 bases). V was cut by 3 bases and J by 3 bases, with 18 bases left in between. From germline, CDR1 is SGHRS and CDR2 YFSETQ. This CDR3 has 17 amino acids. The CDR3 reads CASSYTGYPDHTGELFF. Here the CDR3 DNA reads TGCGCCAGCAGCTATACAGGGTACCCCGATCACACCGGGGAGCTGTTTTTT.

This chain connects TRBV7-9 to TRBJ2-7; 8 bases are shared with TRBD1. Looked up from germline, CDR1 is SEHNR and CDR2 is FQNEAQ (reference sequence). The V and J ends lost 2 bases and 0 bases, in that order; junction bases with no gene match: 9. The CDR3 extends over 17 amino acids. CDR3 amino acids: CASSLTQGASSSYEQYF. The CDR3 region has the DNA TGTGCCAGCAGCTTAACCCAGGGGGCGTCTAGCTCCTACGAGCAGTACTTC.

In DNA, the CDR3 is TGCGCCAGCAGCCAAGTTTTCACCCGCTCCTACGAGCAGTACTTC. Its protein is CASSQVFTRSYEQYF. The chain combines TRBV4-3 with TRBJ2-7; D remains unclear. From germline, CDR1 is LGHNA and CDR2 YSLEER. The CDR3 is 15 residues long. V lost 1 base and J 0 bases, leaving 10 bases between the germline ends.

This sequence joins TRBV4-2 and TRBJ2-4, with 9 bases matching TRBD2. The CDR3 is 18 amino acids. Germline loops: CDR1 LGHNA, CDR2 YNFKEQ. The junction had 9 bases not matched to a gene; V was cut back by 0 bases and J by 3 bases. The CDR3 nucleotides read TGTGCCAGCAGCCAAGATCTCGCGGGGGGGATGAGCAAAAACATTCAGTACTTC. It encodes CASSQDLAGGMSKNIQYF.

The chain links TRBV2 to TRBJ2-1; no clear D. The V end was cut by 5 bases, the J end by 10 bases, with 9 bases between. Germline V gene lookup returns CDR1 SNHLY and CDR2 FYNNEI. The CDR3 sequence is 11 residues long. The CDR3 DNA reads as TGTGCCAGCAGTACCCTCCCGGAGCAGTTCTTC. Translating gives CASSTLPEQFF.

The chain employs TRBV4-3 and TRBJ2-7; D gene ambiguous. CDR3 length: 16 residues. Germline V lookup: CDR1 LGHNA, CDR2 YSLEER. Trimming cost V 0 bases and J 4 bases, with 16 bases left between them. CDR3: CASSQEPPGQPYEQYF. CDR3 in DNA: TGCGCCAGCAGCCAAGAACCCCCAGGCCAACCTTACGAGCAGTACTTC.

This chain links TRBV7-9 with TRBJ1-5; D remains unclear. CDR1 and CDR2 (germline): SEHNR, FQNEAQ (reference sequence). Trimming cost V 1 base and J 4 bases, with 5 bases left between them. This CDR3 has 13 residues. The CDR3 here is CASSLGLNQPQHF. The CDR3 DNA reads as TGTGCCAGCAGCTTAGGACTGAATCAGCCCCAGCATTTT.